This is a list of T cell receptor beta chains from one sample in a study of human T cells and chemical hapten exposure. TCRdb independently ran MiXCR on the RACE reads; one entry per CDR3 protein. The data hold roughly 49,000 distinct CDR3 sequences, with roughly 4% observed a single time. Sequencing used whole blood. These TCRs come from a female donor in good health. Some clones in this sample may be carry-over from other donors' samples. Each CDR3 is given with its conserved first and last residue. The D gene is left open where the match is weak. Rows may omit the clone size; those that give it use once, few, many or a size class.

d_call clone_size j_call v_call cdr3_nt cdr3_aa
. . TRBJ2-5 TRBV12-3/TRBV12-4 TGTGCCAGCCATGTCGTCGGGGCAGGCGAGACCCAGTACTTC CASHVVGAGETQYF
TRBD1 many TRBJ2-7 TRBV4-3 TGCGCCAGCAGCCCGGACAGGGTCTCCTACGAGCAGTACTTC CASSPDRVSYEQYF
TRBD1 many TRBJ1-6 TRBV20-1 TGCAGTGCTCAGAGAACAGGGGCTAATTCACCCCTCCACTTT CSAQRTGANSPLHF
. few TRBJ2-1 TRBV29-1 TGCAGCGTTGAAGAATACTACAATGAGCAGTTCTTC CSVEEYYNEQFF
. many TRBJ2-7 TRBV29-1 TGCAGCTCGGCGTGGGGGTACGAGCAGTACTTC CSSAWGYEQYF
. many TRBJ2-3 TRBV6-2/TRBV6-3 TGTGCCAGCAGTTACGGAGGCACAGATACGCAGTATTTT CASSYGGTDTQYF
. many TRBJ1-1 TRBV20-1 TGCAGTGCTAGAGTTCCAGGGGTTCGTTCTGAAGCTTTCTTT CSARVPGVRSEAFF
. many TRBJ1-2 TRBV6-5 TGTGCCAGCAGGATGGACAGTAACTATGGCTACACCTTC CASRMDSNYGYTF
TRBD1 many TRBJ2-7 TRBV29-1 TGCAGCGTCTCCGGGACAGGGGGGTCCGAGCAGTACTTC CSVSGTGGSEQYF
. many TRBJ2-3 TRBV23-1 TGCGCCAGCAGTCAATCAACGGCCGGGGCGGACTCATCGGATACGCAGTATTTT CASSQSTAGADSSDTQYF
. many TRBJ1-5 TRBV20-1 TGCAGTGCTAGGCCCGGGGGTCCCAGCCGGCCCCAGCATTTT CSARPGGPSRPQHF
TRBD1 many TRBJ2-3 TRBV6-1 TGTGCCAGCAGTGAATGGACAGGACCCACAGATACGCAGTATTTT CASSEWTGPTDTQYF
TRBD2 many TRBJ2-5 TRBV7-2 TGTGCCAGCAGCTTACAACTAGCGGGGGGACAAGAGACCCAGTACTTC CASSLQLAGGQETQYF
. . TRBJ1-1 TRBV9 TGTGAAAGCAGGCCCTCATTAGGGAGGCGGACGAACAATGAAGCTTTCTTT CESRPSLGRRTNNEAFF
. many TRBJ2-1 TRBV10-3 TGTGCCACCGCCAGTAGCAATGAGCAGTTCTTC CATASSNEQFF
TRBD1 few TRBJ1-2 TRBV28 TGTGCCAGCAGTACCTGGGACAGGGAGATCTATGGCTACACCTTC CASSTWDREIYGYTF
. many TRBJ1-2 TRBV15 TGTGCCACCAGCAGAGTTTACAGGGAAGGGACTAACTATGGCTACACCTTC CATSRVYREGTNYGYTF
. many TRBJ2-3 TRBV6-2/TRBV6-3 TGTGCCAGCAGTTTTATCGGGGGGCTGGATACGCAGTATTTT CASSFIGGLDTQYF
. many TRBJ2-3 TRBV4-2 TGTGCCAGCAGCCAAAGCTTTCCTAGCACAGATACGCAGTATTTT CASSQSFPSTDTQYF
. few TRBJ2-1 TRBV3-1 TGTGCCAGCAGCCTGGACTCCTCCTACAATGAGCAGTTCTTC CASSLDSSYNEQFF
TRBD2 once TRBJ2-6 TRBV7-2 TGTGCCAGCAGCTTAGAGAGCGGGGGGACTGGGGCCAACGTCGTGACTTTC CASSLESGGTGANVVTF
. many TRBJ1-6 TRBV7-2 TGTGCCAGCAGCTTAGTATATGGGGGCGGCTCACCCCTCCACTTT CASSLVYGGGSPLHF
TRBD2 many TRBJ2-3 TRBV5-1 TGCGCCAGCAGCTTAGCGGGGGGGCACGGCACAGATACGCAGTATTTT CASSLAGGHGTDTQYF
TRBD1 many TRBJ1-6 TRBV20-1 TGCAGTGCAACAGGGGGGGGGCGCGATTCACCCCTCCACTTT CSATGGGRDSPLHF